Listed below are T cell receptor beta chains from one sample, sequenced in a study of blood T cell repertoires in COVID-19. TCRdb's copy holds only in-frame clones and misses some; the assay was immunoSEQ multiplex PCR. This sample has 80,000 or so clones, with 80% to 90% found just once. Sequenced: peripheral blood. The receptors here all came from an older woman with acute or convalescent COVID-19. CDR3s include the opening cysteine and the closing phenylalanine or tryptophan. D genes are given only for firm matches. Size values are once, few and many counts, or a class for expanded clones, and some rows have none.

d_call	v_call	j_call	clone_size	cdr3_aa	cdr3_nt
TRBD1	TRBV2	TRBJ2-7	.	CASSEGSGQDFSYEQYF	TGTGCCAGCAGTGAAGGGTCGGGACAGGACTTCTCCTACGAGCAGTACTTC
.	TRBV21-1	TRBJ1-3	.	CASSKWVTGEDGNTIYF	TGTGCCAGCAGCAAATGGGTGACAGGGGAAGATGGAAACACCATATATTTT
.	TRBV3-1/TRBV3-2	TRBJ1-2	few	CASSQGFQGTYGYTF	TGTGCCAGCAGCCAAGGTTTTCAGGGAACCTATGGCTACACCTTC
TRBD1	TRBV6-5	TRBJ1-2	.	CASSYSWDSYYGYTF	TGTGCCAGCAGTTACTCCTGGGACAGTTACTATGGCTACACCTTC
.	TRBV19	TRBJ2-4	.	CASSINQVLNIQYF	TGTGCCAGTAGTATTAATCAGGTACTAAACATTCAGTACTTC
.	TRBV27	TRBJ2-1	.	CASSPPGSSYNEQFF	TGTGCCAGCAGTCCTCCGGGGAGCTCCTACAATGAGCAGTTCTTC
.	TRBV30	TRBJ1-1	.	CAWSPRGDTEAFF	TGTGCCTGGAGTCCTCGCGGGGACACTGAAGCTTTCTTT
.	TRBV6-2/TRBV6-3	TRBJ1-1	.	CASSSSGNTEAFF	TGTGCCAGCAGCTCGTCGGGAAACACTGAAGCTTTCTTT
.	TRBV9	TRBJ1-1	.	CASSVRGGTEAFF	TGTGCCAGCAGCGTTAGAGGGGGCACTGAAGCTTTCTTT
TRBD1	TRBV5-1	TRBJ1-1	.	CASSYRQGTLSEAFF	TGCGCCAGCAGCTATAGACAGGGGACGCTATCTGAAGCTTTCTTT
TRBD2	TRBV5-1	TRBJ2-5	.	CASSSTAGETQYF	TGCGCCAGCAGCTCTACAGCGGGGGAGACCCAGTACTTC
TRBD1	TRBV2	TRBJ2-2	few	CASSETWDRVTGTGELFF	TGTGCCAGCAGTGAGACCTGGGACAGGGTCACGGGAACCGGGGAGCTGTTTTTT
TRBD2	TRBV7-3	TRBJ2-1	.	CASSSGLADSEQFF	TGTGCCAGCAGCTCAGGACTAGCGGATAGTGAGCAGTTCTTC
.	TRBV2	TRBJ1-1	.	CASRPQLMNTEAFF	TGTGCCAGCAGACCTCAACTCATGAACACTGAAGCTTTCTTT
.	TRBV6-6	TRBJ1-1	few	CASSRTAPNTEAFF	TGTGCCAGCTCAAGGACAGCCCCGAACACTGAAGCTTTCTTT
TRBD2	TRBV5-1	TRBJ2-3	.	CASSLGTSGGSDTQYF	TGCGCCAGCAGCTTAGGGACTAGCGGGGGGTCAGATACGCAGTATTTT
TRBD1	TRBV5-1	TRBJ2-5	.	CASSLETGGEETQYF	TGCGCCAGCAGCTTGGAGACAGGGGGCGAGGAGACCCAGTACTTC
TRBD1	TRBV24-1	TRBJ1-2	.	CATTLRTGDYGYTF	TGTGCCACCACTTTGAGGACAGGGGATTATGGCTACACCTTC
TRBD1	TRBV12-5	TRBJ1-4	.	CASGLAERMTGGYEKLFF	TGTGCTAGTGGTTTGGCCGAACGAATGACAGGGGGGTATGAAAAACTGTTTTTT
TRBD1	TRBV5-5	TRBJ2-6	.	CASSSTGGWANVLTF	TGTGCCAGCAGCTCCACAGGGGGCTGGGCCAACGTCCTGACTTTC
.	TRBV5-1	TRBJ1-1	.	CASSMRTGMNTEAFF	TGCGCCAGCAGCATGAGAACAGGGATGAACACTGAAGCTTTCTTT
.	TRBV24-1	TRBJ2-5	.	CATSPPGAVETQYF	TGTGCCACCAGCCCCCCCGGTGCCGTTGAGACCCAGTACTTC
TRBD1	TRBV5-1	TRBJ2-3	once	CASRRDRGWADTQYF	TGCGCCAGCAGAAGGGACAGGGGGTGGGCAGATACGCAGTATTTT
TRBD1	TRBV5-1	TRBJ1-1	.	CASSLGYRGRGNLAEAFF	TGCGCCAGCAGCTTGGGGTACAGGGGGCGCGGGAATTTGGCTGAAGCTTTCTTT
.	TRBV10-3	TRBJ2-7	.	CAISEFQGPYEQYF	TGTGCCATCAGTGAGTTTCAGGGGCCCTACGAGCAGTACTTC
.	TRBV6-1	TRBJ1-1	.	CASSEKVGGGMNTEAFF	TGTGCCAGCAGTGAAAAAGTGGGGGGAGGGATGAACACTGAAGCTTTCTTT
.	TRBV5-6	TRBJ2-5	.	CASSLDGGPGETQYF	TGTGCCAGCAGCTTGGACGGGGGGCCAGGAGAGACCCAGTACTTC
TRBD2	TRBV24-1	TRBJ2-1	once	CATSDPQLAGHNEQFF	TGTGCCACCAGTGATCCCCAACTAGCGGGGCACAATGAGCAGTTCTTC
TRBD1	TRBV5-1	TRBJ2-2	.	CASSKDRVKNTGELFF	TGCGCCAGCAGCAAGGACAGGGTTAAAAACACCGGGGAGCTGTTTTTT
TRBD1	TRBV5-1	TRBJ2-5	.	CASSWSGQPYQETQYF	TGCGCCAGCAGCTGGTCGGGACAGCCGTACCAAGAGACCCAGTACTTC
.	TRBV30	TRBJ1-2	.	CAWAGTRGYTF	TGTGCCTGGGCCGGGACAAGAGGCTACACCTTC
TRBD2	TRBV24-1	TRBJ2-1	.	CATSDLTSGGNEQFF	TGTGCCACCAGTGATTTGACTAGCGGGGGTAATGAGCAGTTCTTC
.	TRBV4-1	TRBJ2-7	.	CASSLPGSNSYEQYF	TGCGCCAGCAGCCTCCCGGGGTCAAACTCCTACGAGCAGTACTTC
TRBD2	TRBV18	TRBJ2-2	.	CASSPNPGGLTGELFF	TGTGCCAGCTCACCAAATCCGGGGGGACTCACCGGGGAGCTGTTTTTT
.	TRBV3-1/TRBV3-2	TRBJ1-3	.	CASSQGAVASGNTIYF	TGTGCCAGCAGCCAAGGTGCAGTTGCCTCTGGAAACACCATATATTTT
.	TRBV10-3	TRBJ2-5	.	CAIRPGRGETQYF	TGTGCCATCAGGCCTGGCAGGGGAGAGACCCAGTACTTC
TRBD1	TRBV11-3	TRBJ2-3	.	CASSLGSQGATDTQYF	TGTGCCAGCAGCTTAGGTTCGCAGGGGGCGACAGATACGCAGTATTTT
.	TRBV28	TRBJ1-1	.	CASSPRAPEAFF	TGTGCCAGCAGCCCCAGGGCCCCTGAAGCTTTCTTT
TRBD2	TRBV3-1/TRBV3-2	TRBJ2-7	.	CASSQSGGHTYEQYF	TGTGCCAGCAGCCAAAGCGGGGGTCACACCTACGAGCAGTACTTC
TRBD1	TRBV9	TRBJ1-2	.	CASSLNDRAYGYTF	TGTGCCAGCAGCCTAAACGACAGGGCTTATGGCTACACCTTC